This TCR beta chain comes out of a study of blood T cell repertoires in COVID-19 (dated by TCRdb to about 2020). Regarding the study in general: The collaborator samples originated in the United States, Italy and Spain and spanned the acute and convalescent phases of COVID-19. The material from the prospective study consisted of cDNA or gDNA derived from T cells, B-cell-depleted T cells, or PBMCs. The dataset comprised deeply sampled blood TCRbeta repertoires from subjects exposed to, actively infected with, or recovered from COVID-19. The repertoires were released in a freely available public database intended as a resource for research on the immune response to SARS-CoV-2. The samples were drawn from two sources: the first 160 participants of the ongoing ImmuneRACE study, and 1,254 subjects contributed by 6 global collaborators. Sample metadata almost always included a de-identified subject ID, COVID-19 status, age in years and sex. HLA class I and class II types, where available, came from metadata supplied by the sample provider rather than from assay-based typing.

As regards this clone: The antigen it binds to is not known. Nothing much larger sits one base from this clone, and base qualities are not available.

The trim is 3 bases for V and 9 bases for J, with a gap of 12 bases between the germline ends. From the cysteine up to the phenylalanine, the CDR3 has a length of 13 residues. Of the read, only the CDR3 DNA is kept; its 39 bases are in frame from base 1. Sequences LGHDT (CDR1) and YNNKEL (CDR2) are obtained from the germline V gene (reference sequence). What the work shows at the level of the full study, not this receptor alone: How much clinical and demographic metadata was included differed by source and by participant, and the metadata was provided uncurated.

The immunoSEQ Assay, a bias-controlled multiplex PCR, was used to amplify TCRbeta CDR3 regions from genomic DNA. For the original study's pipeline: Within the assay, amplification of reference gene primers was used to estimate how many nucleated cells each sample contained. Sequence reads were collapsed and filtered to measure the absolute abundance of every unique TCRbeta CDR3 rearrangement. For each sample, productive Simpson clonality was calculated as the square root of Simpson's diversity index across productive rearrangements. Sourced from immuneACCESS, this table was stored by TCRdb with only in-frame sequences that have V and J called. A share of the clones is absent; for the studies checked, an unresolved V gene accounts for under half, and the remainder has no known explanation. That table furnishes V, J and clone size, whereas the DNA furnished D and trimming. This sample lists some 100,000 clones; 82% were detected once. The ten largest account for 6.5% to 8.5% of the sample.

Whole blood was collected in K2EDTA tubes by collaborating institutions according to the institutions' own protocols. For TCRbeta analysis, collaborators shipped samples in one of three forms: frozen whole blood, isolated PBMCs, or DNA extracted from either of those sample types. This clonotype was obtained from a man aged 45-65 years with active or convalescent COVID-19. Recombination joined TRBV3-1 (or the pseudogene TRBV3-2) with TRBJ2-1; the D gene lacks a confident call. Material for sequencing was peripheral blood. The nucleotide sequence reads TGTGCCAGCAGCCAGCTAGGTGAAGGTGAGCAGTTCTTC. It codes for CASSQLGEGEQFF.